A selection of T cell receptor beta chains follows, all from one sample in a study of CD8+CD57+ T cells in acquired aplastic anemia. One entry per CDR3 protein, called by TCRdb with MiXCR from the reads. Among just over 450,000 distinct CDR3 sequences listed, more than 25% were seen once. Sequencing was carried out using sorted CD4+, CD8+, or CD8+CD57+ T cells (not recorded which) from PBMCs. The receptor source for this set is a human donor with aplastic anemia. CDR3s include the opening cysteine and the closing phenylalanine or tryptophan. The order of the fields is V gene, D gene, clone size, J gene, CDR3 DNA, CDR3 protein. A D gene is named only where the DNA matches it firmly. Some rows mark clone size as missing; the rest say once, few, many or name a class of expanded clone.

V gene: TRBV2
D gene: TRBD1
clone size: NA
J gene: TRBJ1-2
CDR3 DNA: TGTGCCAGCAGTGAACAGGGGGTTGGAAACACCTTC
CDR3 protein: CASSEQGVGNTF

V gene: TRBV11-1
D gene: NA
clone size: NA
J gene: TRBJ1-5
CDR3 DNA: TGTGCCAGCAGCTTAGTCGGGGCACATAGCAATCAGCCCCAGCATTTT
CDR3 protein: CASSLVGAHSNQPQHF

V gene: TRBV14
D gene: NA
clone size: few
J gene: TRBJ2-3
CDR3 DNA: TGTGCCAGCAGCCCGACTTTTGAAACGCAGTATTTT
CDR3 protein: CASSPTFETQYF

V gene: TRBV7-9
D gene: TRBD1
clone size: NA
J gene: TRBJ1-1
CDR3 DNA: TGTGCCAGCAGCTTAGCCGGACAGGGGGGGAACACTGAAGCTTTCTTT
CDR3 protein: CASSLAGQGGNTEAFF

V gene: TRBV7-3
D gene: NA
clone size: NA
J gene: TRBJ2-2
CDR3 DNA: TGTGCCAGCAGGTACACAGGGTTCACCGGGGAGCTGTTTTTT
CDR3 protein: CASRYTGFTGELFF

V gene: TRBV20-1
D gene: NA
clone size: many
J gene: TRBJ1-5
CDR3 DNA: TGCAGTGCTAGTGGAGAGGGCGATCAGCCCCAGCATTTT
CDR3 protein: CSASGEGDQPQHF

V gene: TRBV3-1
D gene: NA
clone size: once
J gene: TRBJ2-1
CDR3 DNA: TGTGCCAGCAGCCAAGGTCGGGCTGAGCAGTTCTTC
CDR3 protein: CASSQGRAEQFF

V gene: TRBV4-1
D gene: TRBD1
clone size: NA
J gene: TRBJ1-2
CDR3 DNA: TGTGCCAGCAGCCAAGGGGGACAGAATAACTATGGCTACACCTTC
CDR3 protein: CASSQGGQNNYGYTF

V gene: TRBV30
D gene: NA
clone size: NA
J gene: TRBJ2-7
CDR3 DNA: TGTGCCTCGCATCCCGGGGGCCCTCTGAGTGTCGAGCAGTACTTC
CDR3 protein: CASHPGGPLSVEQYF

V gene: TRBV4-1
D gene: NA
clone size: NA
J gene: TRBJ2-7
CDR3 DNA: TGCGCCAGCAGCCAAGGGCCGAGTGGTAGTTTCTTCGAGCAGTACTTC
CDR3 protein: CASSQGPSGSFFEQYF

V gene: TRBV9
D gene: NA
clone size: many
J gene: TRBJ2-5
CDR3 DNA: TGTGCCAGTAGTGTCGAGGAGACCCAGTACTTC
CDR3 protein: CASSVEETQYF

V gene: TRBV20-1
D gene: NA
clone size: many
J gene: TRBJ2-7
CDR3 DNA: TGCAGTGCTAGTGCTGGAGCCGACTACGAGCAGTACTTC
CDR3 protein: CSASAGADYEQYF

V gene: TRBV25-1
D gene: NA
clone size: NA
J gene: TRBJ2-7
CDR3 DNA: TGTGCCAGCAGCCCTGGGGGAGCATCCTACGAGCAGTACTTC
CDR3 protein: CASSPGGASYEQYF

V gene: TRBV6-2/TRBV6-3
D gene: NA
clone size: NA
J gene: TRBJ1-5
CDR3 DNA: TGTGCCAGCAGTTTACAGAACCCCCCACAGCCCCAGCATTTT
CDR3 protein: CASSLQNPPQPQHF

V gene: TRBV2
D gene: TRBD2
clone size: NA
J gene: TRBJ2-1
CDR3 DNA: TGTGCCAGCAGCGGTAGCGGGGGTTCTAATGAGCAGTTCTTC
CDR3 protein: CASSGSGGSNEQFF

V gene: TRBV27
D gene: TRBD1
clone size: few
J gene: TRBJ1-1
CDR3 DNA: TGTGCCAGCAGTTTGAGGCGGGACAGGGGAACTGAAGCTTTCTTT
CDR3 protein: CASSLRRDRGTEAFF

V gene: TRBV15
D gene: NA
clone size: few
J gene: TRBJ2-7
CDR3 DNA: TGTGCCACCAGCAGGGCTCCCGGGGTGAGGTACGAGCAGTACTTC
CDR3 protein: CATSRAPGVRYEQYF

V gene: TRBV7-6
D gene: NA
clone size: NA
J gene: TRBJ2-7
CDR3 DNA: TGTGCCAGCAGCCTCCCAAGGGGGGGTGGAGTCTACGAGCAGTACTTC
CDR3 protein: CASSLPRGGGVYEQYF

V gene: TRBV19
D gene: NA
clone size: many
J gene: TRBJ1-5
CDR3 DNA: TGTGCCAGTAGTATCCGGAGGCCCATCCCGTCTAGCAATCAGCCCCAGCATTTT
CDR3 protein: CASSIRRPIPSSNQPQHF

V gene: TRBV12-3/TRBV12-4
D gene: NA
clone size: NA
J gene: TRBJ1-1
CDR3 DNA: TGTGCCAGCACCCTCCTCGGGGGGAACACTGAAGCTTTCTTT
CDR3 protein: CASTLLGGNTEAFF

V gene: TRBV5-1
D gene: NA
clone size: few
J gene: TRBJ2-3
CDR3 DNA: TGCGCCAGCAGCCCCCTGAGGTCAGATACGCAGTATTTT
CDR3 protein: CASSPLRSDTQYF

V gene: TRBV15
D gene: NA
clone size: NA
J gene: TRBJ1-5
CDR3 DNA: TGTGCCACCAGCTCTTTGGGGATGAGCAATCAGCCCCAGCATTTT
CDR3 protein: CATSSLGMSNQPQHF

V gene: TRBV20-1
D gene: TRBD1
clone size: many
J gene: TRBJ1-6
CDR3 DNA: TGCAGTGCTAGAGATCGACAGGGAGGTAATTCACCCCTCCACTTT
CDR3 protein: CSARDRQGGNSPLHF

V gene: TRBV2
D gene: TRBD1
clone size: NA
J gene: TRBJ1-2
CDR3 DNA: TGTGCCAGCAGTCCCGGGACAGAGAATGGCTACACCTTC
CDR3 protein: CASSPGTENGYTF

V gene: TRBV7-7
D gene: TRBD2
clone size: NA
J gene: TRBJ2-5
CDR3 DNA: TGTGCTAGCAGCTTAGTTGGACTAGCGGGGGAAGAGACCCAGTACTTC
CDR3 protein: CASSLVGLAGEETQYF

V gene: TRBV20-1
D gene: TRBD1
clone size: NA
J gene: TRBJ2-7
CDR3 DNA: TGCAGTCCTCGGGACAGCCTTTCCTACGAGCAGTACTTC
CDR3 protein: CSPRDSLSYEQYF

V gene: TRBV15
D gene: NA
clone size: few
J gene: TRBJ1-1
CDR3 DNA: TGTGCCACCAGCAGAGATGGGCAGGGCTTGAACACTGAAGCTTTCTTT
CDR3 protein: CATSRDGQGLNTEAFF

V gene: TRBV4-2
D gene: TRBD2
clone size: NA
J gene: TRBJ2-7
CDR3 DNA: TGTGCCAGCAGTTACGGACTAGCGGGAGACCTTTCCTACGAGCAGTACTTC
CDR3 protein: CASSYGLAGDLSYEQYF

V gene: TRBV7-8
D gene: NA
clone size: NA
J gene: TRBJ2-3
CDR3 DNA: TGTGCCAGCAGCCCCCACCAAGCGGTCACAGATACGCAGTATTTT
CDR3 protein: CASSPHQAVTDTQYF

V gene: TRBV10-3
D gene: NA
clone size: NA
J gene: TRBJ2-7
CDR3 DNA: TGTGCCAGCCGAGCCGTGACATCAGGCTACGAGCAGTACTTC
CDR3 protein: CASRAVTSGYEQYF

V gene: TRBV25-1
D gene: NA
clone size: NA
J gene: TRBJ2-2
CDR3 DNA: TGTGCCAGCAGTTACCCAGCGACTAGTCATCGGGAGCTGTTTTTT
CDR3 protein: CASSYPATSHRELFF

V gene: TRBV19
D gene: NA
clone size: NA
J gene: TRBJ1-1
CDR3 DNA: TGTGCCTGGAGTGTCTCGGGTGAAGCTTTCTTT
CDR3 protein: CAWSVSGEAFF

V gene: TRBV20-1
D gene: NA
clone size: many
J gene: TRBJ2-7
CDR3 DNA: TGCAGTGCTAGACCGGACGGTTACTACGAGCAGTACTTC
CDR3 protein: CSARPDGYYEQYF

V gene: TRBV2
D gene: NA
clone size: many
J gene: TRBJ2-7
CDR3 DNA: TGTGCCAGCAGAGACAGAGGGACTCCAGGCTACGAGCAGTACTTC
CDR3 protein: CASRDRGTPGYEQYF

V gene: TRBV10-3
D gene: NA
clone size: NA
J gene: TRBJ1-5
CDR3 DNA: TGTGCCATCAGTGTATTGACCGTTTCAGGCCAGCCCCAGCATTTT
CDR3 protein: CAISVLTVSGQPQHF